This T cell receptor beta chain came from a study of blood T cell repertoires in COVID-19. About the research overall: COVID-19 samples, acute and convalescent, were from the United States, Italy and Spain.

Cohort placement rested on clinical history that participants reported themselves. The CDR3 sequence is 17 residues long. Trimming shortened V by 5 bases and J by 0 bases, and 14 bases separated the two germline ends. Germline-derived CDR1 and CDR2 are LNHDA and SQIVND (reference sequence). Libraries were prepared by immunoSEQ multiplex PCR; TCRdb keeps only in-frame clonotypes and omits some of them. The data contain some 270,000 clones, 80% to 90% of them singletons. The sequence was collected from a woman in her twenties or thirties who had recovered from COVID-19. The chain joins TRBV19 to TRBJ1-6; possibly TRBD1 for D (5 bases). Sequenced input: PBMCs or T cells enriched from blood (not recorded which). The CDR3 protein is CASSAGLQSSYNSPLHF. CDR3 DNA sequence: TGTGCCAGTAGTGCGGGACTTCAGAGCTCCTATAATTCACCCCTCCACTTT.